These 28 T cell receptor beta chains share one sample of origin, sequenced in a study of T cell responses to AZD1222 COVID-19 vaccine. Some clones are missing from TCRdb's copy, which holds only in-frame ones; the method was immunoSEQ multiplex PCR. Seen here are about 140,000 clones, approximately 90% observed once, and the top ten hold 3% to 3.5%. This specimen was peripheral blood, taken 28 days after the second AZD1222 dose. These receptor sequences come from an adult who received the AZD1222 COVID-19 vaccine.

The genes are TRBV29-1 and TRBJ2-3, with D perhaps TRBD2 (5 bases). With 3 bases removed from V and 2 bases from J, the gap between germline ends came to 9 bases. CDR1 and CDR2 from the germline V gene are SQVTM and ANQGSEA. CDR3 length equals 13 residues. For the CDR3, the DNA is TGCAGCGTTGATGCGGGCGTCACAGATACGCAGTATTTT. Translating gives CSVDAGVTDTQYF.

The chain couples TRBV27 to TRBJ1-5; D might be TRBD1 (5 bases). This CDR3 contains 15 residues. V was clipped by 6 bases and J by 5 bases, with 17 bases between them. CDR1 is MNHEY and CDR2 is SMNVEV in the germline V gene (reference sequence). CDR3 in DNA: TGTGCCAGCAGGAAACTAGGACACGGGGATCAGCCCCAGCATTTT. It translates to CASRKLGHGDQPQHF.

The CDR3 sequence: CASSLAGAYEQYF. Here the CDR3 DNA reads TGTGCCAGCAGTCTGGCAGGGGCCTACGAGCAGTACTTC. The gene calls are TRBV14 and TRBJ2-7, with D perhaps matching TRBD1 (6 bases). Per germline, CDR1 SGHDN and CDR2 FVKESK. The germline V and J ends were trimmed by 6 bases and 2 bases, with 11 bases remaining between them. This CDR3 has 13 residues.

The chain links TRBV9 to TRBJ1-6, with TRBD1 identical over 9 bases. The germline V gene has CDR1 SGDLS and CDR2 YYNGEE. The CDR3 covers 14 residues. The junction had 3 bases not matched to a gene; V was cut back by 3 bases and J by 8 bases. CDR3 in amino acids: CASSAGTGYSPLHF. CDR3 nucleotides: TGTGCCAGCAGCGCCGGGACAGGGTATTCACCCCTCCACTTT.

This clone appeared once. This sequence joins TRBV5-1 and TRBJ1-3; D might be TRBD1 (6 bases). The CDR3 is 17 amino acids. Germline assignment: CDR1 SGHRS and CDR2 YFSETQ. The V and J ends lost 5 bases and 0 bases respectively, with 18 bases between them. CDR3 sequence: CASSNGQTAFSGNTIYF. The CDR3 DNA follows: TGCGCCAGCAGTAACGGACAGACTGCATTCTCTGGAAACACCATATATTTT.

J is TRBJ2-2 and V is TRBV10-2; 8 bases agree with TRBD2. V was pared by 6 bases and J by 4 bases, with 4 bases of the junction left unmatched. Germline V lookup: CDR1 WSHSY, CDR2 SAAADI. The CDR3 consists of 14 residues. The CDR3 sequence: CASRRLATTGELFF. The DNA for the CDR3 is TGCGCCAGCAGGAGACTAGCGACCACCGGGGAGCTGTTTTTT.

The chain joins TRBV28 to TRBJ1-5, with TRBD1 as a possible D gene (6 bases). V was clipped by 2 bases and J by 5 bases, with 10 bases between them. CDR3 length equals 14 residues. Looked up from germline, CDR1 is MDHEN and CDR2 is SYDVKM. CDR3 residues: CASSLGSGDQPQHF. As DNA, the CDR3 is TGTGCCAGCAGTTTAGGGTCAGGGGATCAGCCCCAGCATTTT. The whole variable domain, remainder taken from reference TRBV28 and TRBJ1-5, is DVKVTQSSRYLVKRTGEKVFLECVQDMDHENMFWYRQDPGLGLRLIYFSYDVKMKEKGDIPEGYSVSREKKERFSLILESASTNQTSMYLCASSLGSGDQPQHFGDGTRLSIL.

J is TRBJ2-7 and V is TRBV7-2; D may match TRBD1 or TRBD2 (5 bases each). Germline CDR1 reads SGHTA; CDR2 reads FQGNSA. This CDR3 region has 12 residues. V lost 5 bases to trimming and J lost 3 bases, with 8 bases between them. CDR3 DNA sequence: TGTGCCAGCAGCCGGGACGGCTACGAGCAGTACTTC. Its translation: CASSRDGYEQYF.

The gene calls are TRBV28 and TRBJ1-5; D ambiguous. Between the trimmed V and J ends, which lost 6 bases and 0 bases, there was a span of 12 bases. Germline V gives CDR1 MDHEN, CDR2 SYDVKM. There are 15 residues in the CDR3. Here the CDR3 reads CASSRRLNSNQPQHF. As DNA, the CDR3 is TGTGCCAGCAGCCGACGGTTGAATAGCAATCAGCCCCAGCATTTT. The whole variable domain, remainder taken from reference TRBV28 and TRBJ1-5, is DVKVTQSSRYLVKRTGEKVFLECVQDMDHENMFWYRQDPGLGLRLIYFSYDVKMKEKGDIPEGYSVSREKKERFSLILESASTNQTSMYLCASSRRLNSNQPQHFGDGTRLSIL.

The chain couples TRBV2 to TRBJ1-1; weak D call: TRBD1 (5 bases). The CDR3 has 14 amino acids. Trimming took off 3 bases at V and 3 bases at J, with 11 bases between the two ends. In germline, CDR1 is SNHLY, CDR2 FYNNEI. The CDR3 region has the DNA TGTGCCAGCAGTGACCAGGGAGGGGACACTGAAGCTTTCTTT. It yields the protein CASSDQGGDTEAFF.

The chain employs TRBV5-1 and TRBJ2-1; a possible D gene is TRBD2 (6 bases). V gave up 4 bases and J gave up 5 bases, with 19 bases separating them. The CDR3 consists of 16 residues. CDR1 is SGHRS, CDR2 YFSETQ, per germline. The CDR3 DNA is TGCGCCAGCAGCCAACAACTGGGGGGAATTAACAATGAGCAGTTCTTC. Protein product: CASSQQLGGINNEQFF.

The chain combines TRBV18 with TRBJ2-5, with D unclear. There are 13 residues in the CDR3. Between the trimmed V and J ends, which lost 5 bases and 0 bases, there was a span of 7 bases. In germline, CDR1 is KGHSH, CDR2 LQKENI. As DNA, the CDR3 is TGTGCCAGCTCATTAACCTACCAAGAGACCCAGTACTTC. Translation: CASSLTYQETQYF.

J is TRBJ1-5 and V is TRBV7-9, with a tentative D call TRBD1 (5 bases). The CDR3 length is 15 residues. Germline V gene data show CDR1 as SEHNR and CDR2 as FQNEAQ (reference sequence). V dropped 5 bases and J dropped 0 bases, with 11 bases sitting between them. The CDR3, as DNA: TGTGCCAGCAGCGGGGACGGTTATAGCAATCAGCCCCAGCATTTT. Translated: CASSGDGYSNQPQHF.

This clone was picked up one time. The chain couples TRBV4-1 to TRBJ1-2; the match to TRBD1 covers 11 bases. Trimming removed 2 bases from V and 8 bases from J; junction bases left unmatched: 7. Germline-derived CDR1 and CDR2 are MGHRA and YSYEKL. CDR3 length equals 15 residues. The CDR3 loop reads CASSQTMGQGVGYTF. The CDR3 DNA reads TGCGCCAGCAGCCAAACGATGGGACAGGGGGTAGGCTACACCTTC.

A few counts support this clone. The rearrangement uses TRBV4-1 and TRBJ2-2; D uncertain. Germline CDR1 is MGHRA and CDR2 is YSYEKL. This CDR3 is built from 15 residues. The ends were cut back, 5 bases at V and 3 bases at J, with 13 bases in the middle. CDR3: CASSFVWGDTGELFF. The CDR3 DNA is TGCGCCAGCAGCTTTGTATGGGGTGACACCGGGGAGCTGTTTTTT.

This clone was seen just once. The chain uses TRBV18 and TRBJ2-1, with 8 bases lining up with TRBD2. CDR1 KGHSH and CDR2 LQKENI come from the germline V gene. V trimming: 8 bases; J trimming: 3 bases; junction bases outside the gene matches: 3. CDR3 length equals 13 residues. CDR3 sequence (DNA): TGTGCCAGCGCAGCGGGGGACTACAATGAGCAGTTCTTC. It specifies CASAAGDYNEQFF.

This clone has a handful of counts. The chain joins TRBV4-1 to TRBJ1-1, with 7 nucleotides matching TRBD1. This CDR3 is built from 16 residues. CDR1 is MGHRA and CDR2 is YSYEKL in the germline V gene. Trimming removed 1 base from V and 0 bases from J; junction bases left unmatched: 5. The CDR3 DNA reads as TGCGCCAGCAGCCAAGGGACAGGCCATTTGAACACTGAAGCTTTCTTT. Its protein product is CASSQGTGHLNTEAFF.

This clone was recorded only once. J is TRBJ2-5 and V is TRBV19, with D unresolved. The CDR3 has 12 amino acids. CDR1 and CDR2 from the germline V gene are LNHDA and SQIVND (reference sequence). V was cut by 3 bases and J by 5 bases, with 7 bases left in between. CDR3 residues: CASSMGQETQYF. The CDR3 DNA sequence: TGTGCCAGTAGTATGGGTCAGGAGACCCAGTACTTC.

This chain connects TRBV7-2 to TRBJ1-2; D gene ambiguous. Deletions cut 5 bases from V and 2 bases from J, with 12 bases between. The CDR3 covers 14 residues. Per germline, CDR1 SGHTA and CDR2 FQGNSA. The CDR3, as DNA: TGTGCCAGCAGCCTGGCACAAAAAAACTATGGCTACACCTTC. Protein sequence: CASSLAQKNYGYTF.

This chain links TRBV27 with TRBJ1-2, with 8 bases that match TRBD1. The CDR3 has 14 residues. In germline, CDR1 is MNHEY, CDR2 SMNVEV (reference sequence). V was pared by 2 bases and J by 6 bases, with 5 bases of the junction left unmatched. CDR3 loop: CASSLRTGGDGYTF. Here the CDR3 DNA reads TGTGCCAGCAGTTTACGAACAGGGGGTGATGGCTACACCTTC.

Only one count was recorded for this clone. The V call is TRBV28, the J call TRBJ1-4; D perhaps matches TRBD1 (5 bases). Germline V gene data show CDR1 as MDHEN and CDR2 as SYDVKM. The CDR3 has 15 amino acids. With 4 bases removed from V and 8 bases from J, the gap between germline ends came to 17 bases. The CDR3: CASSYAGTVIEKLFF. CDR3 in DNA: TGTGCCAGCAGTTACGCCGGGACGGTGATAGAAAAACTGTTTTTT.

V is TRBV9 and J is TRBJ1-2; D is ambiguous. V lost 2 bases, J lost 4 bases, and 6 bases lay in between. CDR1 and CDR2 from the germline V gene are SGDLS and YYNGEE. This CDR3 is 12 amino acids long. CDR3 DNA: TGTGCCAGCAGCGTTCAATCCTATGGCTACACCTTC. Its translation: CASSVQSYGYTF. Using reference TRBV9 and TRBJ1-2 for the parts outside the CDR3, the full variable domain is DSGVTQTPKHLITATGQRVTLRCSPRSGDLSVYWYQQSLDQGLQFLIQYYNGEERAKGNILERFSAQQFPDLHSELNLSSLELGDSALYFCASSVQSYGYTFGSGTRLTVV.

This rearrangement joins TRBV5-1 to TRBJ2-7; no clear D. From germline, CDR1 is SGHRS and CDR2 YFSETQ. The CDR3 extends over 14 amino acids. Trimming left V 0 bases short and J 7 bases short, with 14 bases between. The CDR3 loop reads CASSLGDPGWEQYF. Written as DNA, the CDR3 is TGCGCCAGCAGCTTGGGCGACCCTGGGTGGGAGCAGTACTTC.

This sequence joins TRBV6-5 and TRBJ1-5; weak D call: TRBD1 (5 bases). The CDR3 spans 14 residues. V was clipped by 3 bases and J by 1 base, with 7 bases between them. Germline CDR1 MNHEY, CDR2 SVGAGI. The CDR3 DNA reads TGTGCCAGCAGTTATCAGGGAAGCAATCAGCCCCAGCATTTT. Translating gives CASSYQGSNQPQHF.

V is TRBV9 and J is TRBJ1-6; tentatively, D is TRBD1 (6 bases). The CDR3 totals 12 residues. V was trimmed by 3 bases and J by 8 bases, leaving 6 bases between them. Looked up from germline, CDR1 is SGDLS and CDR2 is YYNGEE. The CDR3 sequence is CASSGQDSPLHF. The CDR3 coding sequence is TGTGCCAGCAGCGGACAGGATTCACCCCTCCACTTT.

This clone was detected only once. The V and J genes are TRBV7-9 and TRBJ2-1; D is tentatively TRBD1 or TRBD2 (5 bases each). V dropped 3 bases and J dropped 3 bases, with 12 bases sitting between them. Germline loops: CDR1 SEHNR, CDR2 FQNEAQ (reference sequence). The CDR3 extends over 15 amino acids. The CDR3 spells CASSFRGPDYNEQFF. CDR3 coding DNA: TGTGCCAGCAGCTTTCGGGGACCGGACTACAATGAGCAGTTCTTC.

The chain uses TRBV10-1 and TRBJ1-1, with 9 bases matching TRBD1. Germline CDR1 WNHNN, CDR2 SYGVQD (reference sequence). Losses at the gene ends were 2 bases for V and 5 bases for J; bases not matched to a gene: 3. The CDR3 totals 14 residues. Written as DNA, the CDR3 is TGCGCCAGCAGTGAGGGACAGGGGAGGACTGAAGCTTTCTTT. It yields the protein CASSEGQGRTEAFF.

The J gene is TRBJ1-2, the V gene TRBV28; no definite D call. CDR3 length: 15 residues. The V and J ends lost 3 bases and 3 bases respectively, with 14 bases between them. Germline V CDR1 and CDR2: MDHEN, SYDVKM. CDR3 nucleotides: TGTGCCAGCAGTTTCCCCCCCCAGAGTTACTATGGCTACACCTTC. Translation gives CASSFPPQSYYGYTF.